Listed below are T cell receptor beta chains from one sample, sequenced in a study of blood T cell repertoires in COVID-19. Profiled with immunoSEQ multiplex PCR; TCRdb holds only in-frame clones, not every one. There are 100,000 to 150,000 clones in the sample; more than 85% occur only once, and less than 20% lies in the top ten. The sample consisted of peripheral blood. These receptor sequences come from a man in his fifties with active or convalescent COVID-19. The CDR3 runs from the conserved cysteine through the conserved F or W. The D gene is left open where the match is weak. Expanded clones get a size class; other rows say once, few or many, or leave the size out.

v_gene: TRBV19; j_gene: TRBJ1-4; abundance: .; d_gene: .; CDR3aa: CASSTGSGEKLFF; CDR3nt: TGTGCCAGTAGTACAGGGTCGGGTGAAAAACTGTTTTTT
v_gene: TRBV9; j_gene: TRBJ1-6; abundance: .; d_gene: TRBD1; CDR3aa: CASSDQGVKGSPLHF; CDR3nt: TGTGCCAGCAGTGACCAGGGGGTGAAGGGCTCACCCCTCCACTTT
v_gene: TRBV2; j_gene: TRBJ1-2; abundance: once; d_gene: .; CDR3aa: CASSVEGQIGYTF; CDR3nt: TGTGCCAGCAGTGTCGAGGGCCAGATAGGCTACACCTTC
v_gene: TRBV5-5; j_gene: TRBJ2-7; abundance: .; d_gene: .; CDR3aa: CASSLEARVYEQYF; CDR3nt: TGTGCCAGCAGCTTGGAGGCCAGGGTCTACGAGCAGTACTTC
v_gene: TRBV11-2; j_gene: TRBJ2-2; abundance: .; d_gene: .; CDR3aa: CASSLRQAGELFF; CDR3nt: TGTGCCAGCAGCTTACGACAGGCCGGGGAGCTGTTTTTT
v_gene: TRBV10-3; j_gene: TRBJ2-3; abundance: .; d_gene: .; CDR3aa: CAISEVVTDTQYF; CDR3nt: TGTGCCATCAGTGAGGTCGTGACAGATACGCAGTATTTT
v_gene: TRBV18; j_gene: TRBJ1-1; abundance: .; d_gene: .; CDR3aa: CASSPGMNTEAFF; CDR3nt: TGTGCCAGCTCACCCGGGATGAACACTGAAGCTTTCTTT
v_gene: TRBV6-1; j_gene: TRBJ2-1; abundance: .; d_gene: TRBD1; CDR3aa: CASSDNQGELEQFF; CDR3nt: TGTGCCAGCAGTGATAACCAGGGGGAACTTGAGCAGTTCTTC
v_gene: TRBV3-1/TRBV3-2; j_gene: TRBJ2-5; abundance: .; d_gene: .; CDR3aa: CASSQEAGETQYF; CDR3nt: TGTGCCAGCAGCCAAGAAGCGGGAGAGACCCAGTACTTC
v_gene: TRBV18; j_gene: TRBJ2-5; abundance: .; d_gene: TRBD2; CDR3aa: CASSLTSGALETQYF; CDR3nt: TGTGCCAGCTCCCTGACTAGCGGAGCGCTAGAGACCCAGTACTTC